A selection of T cell receptor beta chains follows, all from one sample in a study of T cell repertoires in cytomegalovirus infection. The antigens these receptors bind are not known. TCRdb redid the calling of the reads with MiXCR, one entry per CDR3 protein. The sample includes approximately 300,000 distinct CDR3 sequences, roughly 25% of them seen just once. Sequencing was performed on cultured PBMCs, taken from culture after CMV antigen stimulation. All receptors come from a human donor in good health (CMV status not recorded). Some clones in this sample may be carry-over from other donors' samples. CDR3s include the opening cysteine and the closing phenylalanine or tryptophan.

CDR3aa: CASSLLAVDSYNEQFF
j_gene: TRBJ2-1
v_gene: TRBV7-6

CDR3aa: CASSLRAFNEQFF
j_gene: TRBJ2-1
v_gene: TRBV5-1

CDR3aa: CASSNGTPQETQYF
j_gene: TRBJ2-5
v_gene: TRBV5-1

CDR3aa: CLSGRATDTQYF
j_gene: TRBJ2-3
v_gene: TRBV30

CDR3aa: CASSPPGGPTDTQYF
j_gene: TRBJ2-3
v_gene: TRBV18

CDR3aa: CASSTAGGDYGYTF
j_gene: TRBJ1-2
v_gene: TRBV6-6

CDR3aa: CSVEELTQETQYF
j_gene: TRBJ2-5
v_gene: TRBV29-1

CDR3aa: CASSINPQGNEKLFF
j_gene: TRBJ1-4
v_gene: TRBV5-1

CDR3aa: CSARDREGWNTEAFF
j_gene: TRBJ1-1
v_gene: TRBV20-1

CDR3aa: CASSQGRNTEAFF
j_gene: TRBJ1-1
v_gene: TRBV23-1

CDR3aa: CASRGTGVYEKLFF
j_gene: TRBJ1-4
v_gene: TRBV12-3/TRBV12-4

CDR3aa: CASSLGWVNTEAFF
j_gene: TRBJ1-1
v_gene: TRBV7-2

CDR3aa: CATSSTTRGGRAHEQFF
j_gene: TRBJ2-1
v_gene: TRBV15

CDR3aa: CASRPGGQGLYGYTF
j_gene: TRBJ1-2
v_gene: TRBV9

CDR3aa: CASSSLGGYRTEAFF
j_gene: TRBJ1-1
v_gene: TRBV7-9

CDR3aa: CASSLVGLAGSNEQFF
j_gene: TRBJ2-1
v_gene: TRBV7-9

CDR3aa: CASSLRTGGTGDGYTF
j_gene: TRBJ1-2
v_gene: TRBV7-2